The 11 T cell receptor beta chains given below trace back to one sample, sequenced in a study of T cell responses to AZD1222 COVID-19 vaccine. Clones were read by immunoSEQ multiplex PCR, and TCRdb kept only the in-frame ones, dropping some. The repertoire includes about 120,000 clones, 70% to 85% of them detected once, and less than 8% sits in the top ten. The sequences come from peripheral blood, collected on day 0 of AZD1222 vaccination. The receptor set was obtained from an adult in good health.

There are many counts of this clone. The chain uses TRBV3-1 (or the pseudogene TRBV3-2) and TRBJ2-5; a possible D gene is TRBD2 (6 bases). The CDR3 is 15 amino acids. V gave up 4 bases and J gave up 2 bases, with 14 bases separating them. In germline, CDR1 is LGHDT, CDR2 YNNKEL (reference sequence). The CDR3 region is CASSRFFGTQETQYF. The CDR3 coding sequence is TGTGCCAGCAGCCGATTTTTTGGGACTCAAGAGACCCAGTACTTC.

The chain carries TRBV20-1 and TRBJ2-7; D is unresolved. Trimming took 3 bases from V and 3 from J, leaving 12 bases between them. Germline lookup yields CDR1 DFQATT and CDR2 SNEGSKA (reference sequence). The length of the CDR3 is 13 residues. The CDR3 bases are TGCAGTGCTAGTCCCCCCGACCGCTACGAGCAGTACTTC. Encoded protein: CSASPPDRYEQYF.

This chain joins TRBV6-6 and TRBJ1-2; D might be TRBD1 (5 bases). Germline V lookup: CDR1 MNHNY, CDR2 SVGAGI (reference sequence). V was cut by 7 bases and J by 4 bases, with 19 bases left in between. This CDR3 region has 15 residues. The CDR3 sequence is CASTRGDMTVYGYTF. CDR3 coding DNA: TGTGCCAGCACCCGAGGGGATATGACAGTCTATGGCTACACCTTC.

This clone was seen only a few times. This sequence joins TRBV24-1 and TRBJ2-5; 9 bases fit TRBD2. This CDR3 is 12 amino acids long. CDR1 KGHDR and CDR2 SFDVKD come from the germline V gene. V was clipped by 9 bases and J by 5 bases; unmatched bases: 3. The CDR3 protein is CATAGGAETQYF. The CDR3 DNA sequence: TGTGCCACCGCGGGAGGGGCTGAGACCCAGTACTTC.

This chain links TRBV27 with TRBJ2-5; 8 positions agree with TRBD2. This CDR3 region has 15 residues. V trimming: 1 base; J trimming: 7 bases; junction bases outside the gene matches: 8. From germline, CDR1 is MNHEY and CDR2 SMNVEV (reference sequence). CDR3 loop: CASSLWGGGSVTQYF. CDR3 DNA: TGTGCCAGCAGTTTATGGGGCGGGGGGAGTGTGACCCAGTACTTC.

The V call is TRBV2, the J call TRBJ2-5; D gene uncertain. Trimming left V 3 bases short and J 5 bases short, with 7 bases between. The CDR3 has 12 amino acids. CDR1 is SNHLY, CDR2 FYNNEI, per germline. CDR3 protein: CASSEAPETQYF. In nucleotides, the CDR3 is TGTGCCAGCAGTGAGGCCCCCGAGACCCAGTACTTC.

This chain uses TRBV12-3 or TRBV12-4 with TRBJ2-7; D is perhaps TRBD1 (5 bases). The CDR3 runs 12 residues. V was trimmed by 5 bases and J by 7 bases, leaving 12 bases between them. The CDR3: CASSQTAGEQYF. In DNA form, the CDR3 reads TGTGCCAGCAGTCAGACCGCAGGGGAGCAGTACTTC.

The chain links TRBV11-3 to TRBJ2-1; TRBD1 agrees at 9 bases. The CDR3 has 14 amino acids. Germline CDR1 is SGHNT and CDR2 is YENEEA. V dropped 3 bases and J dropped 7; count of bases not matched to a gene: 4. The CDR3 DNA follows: TGTGCCAGCAGCTTCCGGGACAGGGTTAATGAGCAGTTCTTC. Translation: CASSFRDRVNEQFF.

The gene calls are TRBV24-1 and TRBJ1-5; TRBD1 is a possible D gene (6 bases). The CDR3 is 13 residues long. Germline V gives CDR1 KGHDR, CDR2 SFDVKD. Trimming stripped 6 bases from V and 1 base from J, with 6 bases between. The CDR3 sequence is CATSQGSNQPQHF. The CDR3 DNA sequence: TGTGCCACCAGTCAGGGGAGCAATCAGCCCCAGCATTTT.

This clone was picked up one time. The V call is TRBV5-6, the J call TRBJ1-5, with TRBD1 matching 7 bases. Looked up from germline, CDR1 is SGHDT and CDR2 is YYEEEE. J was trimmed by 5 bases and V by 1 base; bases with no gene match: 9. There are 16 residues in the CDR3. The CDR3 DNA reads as TGTGCCAGCAGCTTGAATACAGGGGCCTTAGATCAGCCCCAGCATTTT. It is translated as CASSLNTGALDQPQHF.

CDR3 nucleotides: TGTGCCAGCAGCTTAGGGACAGGAGGCGATACGCAGTATTTT. It encodes CASSLGTGGDTQYF. This sequence joins TRBV7-2 and TRBJ2-3, with 7 bases aligning to TRBD1. CDR3 length equals 14 residues. Germline CDR1 and CDR2: SGHTA and FQGNSA. V lost 1 base, J lost 6 bases, and 4 bases stayed unmatched.